Each of the 11 T cell receptor beta chains below was sequenced from the same sample in a study of blood T cell repertoires in COVID-19. Repertoires were generated with immunoSEQ multiplex PCR, while TCRdb's copy carries only in-frame clones and drops some. The table records under 250,000 clones, 88% of them present only once. The sample comprised peripheral blood. These receptors all stem from a man aged 45-60 years with COVID-19, enrolled during active disease.

The chain has TRBV11-2 and TRBJ2-7, with TRBD1 matching over 10 bases. The CDR3 loop spans 13 amino acids. With V trimmed by 10 bases and J by 2 bases, 5 bases remained unmatched. Germline V gene lookup returns CDR1 SGHAT and CDR2 FQNNGV. CDR3 loop: CATAGTGAYEQYF. The CDR3 coding sequence is TGTGCCACCGCCGGGACAGGGGCCTACGAGCAGTACTTC.

The chain has TRBV9 and TRBJ2-5, with D hard to call. This CDR3 is 14 amino acids long. Germline V gives CDR1 SGDLS, CDR2 YYNGEE. V lost 1 base and J lost 7, with 14 bases in between. CDR3 sequence (DNA): TGTGCCAGCAGCGTACTTCTCTCTACTGGGACCCAGTACTTC. As protein: CASSVLLSTGTQYF. Supplemented by reference TRBV9 and TRBJ2-5, the full variable domain reads DSGVTQTPKHLITATGQRVTLRCSPRSGDLSVYWYQQSLDQGLQFLIQYYNGEERAKGNILERFSAQQFPDLHSELNLSSLELGDSALYFCASSVLLSTGTQYFGPGTRLLVL.

The rearrangement links TRBV4-2 to TRBJ1-1, with 9 bases aligning to TRBD1. The CDR3 is made up of 15 amino acids. V trimming: 3 bases; J trimming: 5 bases; junction bases outside the gene matches: 7. CDR1 and CDR2 (germline): LGHNA, YNFKEQ. CDR3 region: CASSHSTGTGTEAFF. DNA of the CDR3: TGTGCCAGCAGCCATTCTACCGGGACAGGGACTGAAGCTTTCTTT.

This chain uses TRBV10-3 with TRBJ2-5; possible D gene TRBD1, 6 bases. CDR1 is ENHRY, CDR2 SYGVKD, per germline. The germline V and J ends were trimmed by 6 bases and 2 bases, with 10 bases remaining between them. The CDR3 loop spans 13 amino acids. CDR3 DNA sequence: TGTGCCATCAGGGACAGTCCACAAGAGACCCAGTACTTC. Amino acid sequence: CAIRDSPQETQYF.

V and J are TRBV7-2 and TRBJ1-6, with TRBD1 as a possible D gene (5 bases). The CDR3 is 15 amino acids. Trimming cost V 2 bases and J 7 bases, with 12 bases left between them. Per the germline V gene, CDR1 is SGHTA and CDR2 is FQGNSA. The CDR3 sequence is CASSLTGAFNSPLHF. The CDR3 nucleotides are TGTGCCAGCAGCTTAACTGGGGCTTTCAATTCACCCCTCCACTTT.

The genes are TRBV7-6 and TRBJ1-4; TRBD1 might be the D (6 bases). The CDR3 extends over 20 amino acids. The V gene lost 2 bases and the J gene lost 6 bases, with 28 bases spanning the gap. Germline V gene data show CDR1 as SGHVS and CDR2 as FNYEAQ. Here the CDR3 reads CASSLQGYGQSPGRDEKLFF. The CDR3, as DNA: TGTGCCAGCAGCTTACAGGGTTACGGACAGAGCCCAGGGCGGGATGAAAAACTGTTTTTT.

The chain employs TRBV2 and TRBJ2-2; TRBD1 might be the D (7 bases). V lost 8 bases to trimming and J lost 8 bases, with 18 bases between them. Germline V gives CDR1 SNHLY, CDR2 FYNNEI. The CDR3 is made up of 14 amino acids. The CDR3 nucleotides read TGTGCCAGCGGGGACAGACTCAGCGGGGGGGAGCTGTTTTTT. Residues: CASGDRLSGGELFF. The full variable domain, its missing parts supplied by reference TRBV2 and TRBJ2-2, is EPEVTQTPSHQVTQMGQEVILRCVPISNHLYFYWYRQILGQKVEFLVSFYNNEISEKSEIFDDQFSVERPDGSNFTLKIRSTKLEDSAMYFCASGDRLSGGELFFGEGSRLTVL.

The rearrangement uses TRBV2 and TRBJ2-1; 7 bases map to TRBD2. Per the germline V gene, CDR1 is SNHLY and CDR2 is FYNNEI. The CDR3 spans 18 residues. Unmatched junction bases numbered 10, after V lost 2 bases and J lost 0 bases. DNA of the CDR3: TGTGCCAGCAGTGAACGTCGGACGGCGGGAGACTCCTACAATGAGCAGTTCTTC. Translation: CASSERRTAGDSYNEQFF. Combining the CDR3 with reference TRBV2 and TRBJ2-1 gives the whole variable domain EPEVTQTPSHQVTQMGQEVILRCVPISNHLYFYWYRQILGQKVEFLVSFYNNEISEKSEIFDDQFSVERPDGSNFTLKIRSTKLEDSAMYFCASSERRTAGDSYNEQFFGPGTRLTVL.

This chain uses TRBV18 with TRBJ2-7, with 9 bases fitting TRBD2. This CDR3 spans 14 amino acids. V was clipped by 6 bases and J by 4 bases; unmatched bases: 7. The germline CDR1 and CDR2 sequences are KGHSH and LQKENI. The CDR3 DNA sequence: TGTGCCAGCTCCCGGAGCGGGAGGCCTTACGAGCAGTACTTC. It specifies CASSRSGRPYEQYF.

The V gene is TRBV2, the J gene TRBJ1-1; no clear D. Trimming shortened V by 3 bases and J by 1 base, and 6 bases separated the two germline ends. The CDR3 loop spans 13 amino acids. Germline CDR1 SNHLY, CDR2 FYNNEI. The CDR3 spells CASSEWRNTEAFF. The CDR3 DNA is TGTGCCAGCAGTGAGTGGAGGAACACTGAAGCTTTCTTT.

The rearrangement uses TRBV4-2 and TRBJ2-2, with a tentative D call TRBD1 (5 bases). The CDR3 has 15 amino acids. Trimming took 1 base from V and 1 from J, leaving 7 bases between them. The germline V gene has CDR1 LGHNA and CDR2 YNFKEQ. The CDR3: CASSQGQGNTGELFF. CDR3 sequence (DNA): TGTGCCAGCAGCCAAGGTCAGGGGAACACCGGGGAGCTGTTTTTT.